What follows is one TCR beta chain and its context. Its antigen is undetermined. This sample stems from a study of T cells in Graves' hyperthyroidism and ophthalmopathy. Criteria for exclusion of patients were uncontrolled infection, other autoimmune disease, pregnancy or lactation. Overall study results and limits: Most thyroid-expanded clonotypes above 0.001 were also found in blood. A model built on 13 V-J features separated ophthalmopathy from stable hyperthyroidism.

Amplification targeted TCR beta CDR3 regions from RNA transcripts. TCR CDR3 regions were first amplified by RT-PCR with HTBI primers. TCRdb processed the multiplex PCR reads anew with MiXCR; each CDR3 protein has one entry. The sample includes 500,000 to 600,000 distinct CDR3 sequences, roughly 46% of them seen just once. Looked up from germline, CDR1 is SGHTA and CDR2 is FQGTGA. Unmatched junction bases numbered 9, after V lost 1 base and J lost 5 bases. This CDR3 spans 16 amino acids. The clonotype originates from an adult woman with Graves' disease, either hyperthyroidism or ophthalmopathy (not recorded which). The chain carries TRBV7-3 and TRBJ2-5; 8 positions match TRBD1. Sequencing used peripheral blood or thyroid tissue (not recorded which). Written as DNA, the CDR3 is TGTGCCAGCAGCTTAATGGGGGCAGGGGGCCGGGAGACCCAGTACTTC. Residues: CASSLMGAGGRETQYF.